Listed here are 28 T cell receptor beta chains from one sample, sequenced in a study of blood T cell repertoires in COVID-19. The method was immunoSEQ multiplex PCR; TCRdb's version includes in-frame clones alone and lacks a portion of them. There are some 170,000 clones in the sample; roughly 76% occur only once, and roughly 8.7% lies in the top ten. The sample was peripheral blood. These receptor sequences come from a woman aged 45-65 years with active or convalescent COVID-19.

This clone came up many times. V and J are TRBV7-9 and TRBJ1-1; no clear D gene. CDR1 is SEHNR and CDR2 is FQNEAQ in the germline V gene (reference sequence). With 3 bases removed from V and 1 base from J, the gap between germline ends came to 6 bases. The CDR3 runs 13 residues. CDR3 amino acids: CASSLTTNTEAFF. The CDR3 nucleotides read TGTGCCAGCAGCTTGACAACGAACACTGAAGCTTTCTTT.

The gene calls are TRBV3-1 (or the pseudogene TRBV3-2) and TRBJ1-4, with D unresolved. The V gene's germline CDR1 is LGHDT and CDR2 YNNKEL (reference sequence). V was trimmed by 2 bases and J by 0 bases, leaving 7 bases between them. The CDR3 contains 15 residues. The CDR3 reads CASSQTVATNEKLFF. The DNA for the CDR3 is TGTGCCAGCAGCCAAACGGTTGCAACTAATGAAAAACTGTTTTTT.

This chain links TRBV7-9 with TRBJ2-1; 7 bases are a match to TRBD1. Germline CDR1 is SEHNR and CDR2 is FQNEAQ (reference sequence). This CDR3 is built from 16 residues. Trimming cost V 0 bases and J 6 bases; bases outside gene matches: 8. CDR3 sequence (DNA): TGTGCCAGCAGCTTAGCGCTCGGACAGGTCCCCAATGAGCAGTTCTTC. Protein sequence: CASSLALGQVPNEQFF.

CDR3 nucleotide sequence: TGCAGTGCAAGTGGTGGTTCAGGGCACACAGATACGCAGTATTTT. Translating it yields CSASGGSGHTDTQYF. V usage is TRBV20-1 and J usage is TRBJ2-3, with TRBD1 as a possible D gene (5 bases). Trimming took 6 bases from V and 2 from J, leaving 18 bases between them. The CDR3 contains 15 residues. Germline CDR1 reads DFQATT; CDR2 reads SNEGSKA (reference sequence).

The gene calls are TRBV30 and TRBJ2-7; TRBD2 matches at 10 bases. CDR1 GTSNPN and CDR2 SVGIG come from the germline V gene (reference sequence). The CDR3 has 15 residues. Germline trimming cut 3 bases from V and 2 bases from J; bases unmatched to any gene: 7. CDR3 sequence reads: CAWRRTSGRAYEQYF. The CDR3 nucleotides are TGTGCCTGGAGGCGGACTAGCGGAAGAGCCTACGAGCAGTACTTC.

The chain combines TRBV6-2 or TRBV6-3 with TRBJ2-3, with 10 bases identical to TRBD1. CDR3 size: 17 residues. The germline V gene encodes CDR1 MNHEY and CDR2 SVGEGT. The ends lost 6 bases at V and 0 bases at J; junction bases unmatched: 9. CDR3 nucleotide sequence: TGTGCCAGCAGCCGCGTTGGGACAGGGGTGAGCACAGATACGCAGTATTTT. Translation gives CASSRVGTGVSTDTQYF.

V usage is TRBV12-3 or TRBV12-4 and J usage is TRBJ2-5, with a weak D call TRBD1 (5 bases). The CDR3 totals 13 residues. The V gene lost 6 bases and the J gene lost 1 base, with 9 bases spanning the gap. In DNA form, the CDR3 reads TGTGCCAGCAGCACGACAGCCCAAGAGACCCAGTACTTC. Translation: CASSTTAQETQYF.

The chain couples TRBV7-2 to TRBJ1-4, with D perhaps matching TRBD1 (5 bases). The ends were cut back, 2 bases at V and 8 bases at J, with 15 bases in the middle. Germline V lookup: CDR1 SGHTA, CDR2 FQGNSA. The length of the CDR3 is 15 residues. The CDR3 region is CASSLTPIGGEKLFF. The CDR3 coding sequence is TGTGCCAGCAGCTTAACCCCTATCGGGGGGGAAAAACTGTTTTTT.

The rearrangement uses TRBV24-1 and TRBJ1-2; 10 bases are a match to TRBD1. The CDR3 extends over 16 amino acids. The germline gives CDR1 KGHDR, CDR2 SFDVKD. Trimming removed 1 base from V and 8 bases from J; junction bases left unmatched: 9. Here the CDR3 DNA reads TGTGCCACCAGTGATTTCCGGGACAGGGGCCCTAGCGGCTACACCTTC. The encoded protein is CATSDFRDRGPSGYTF.

A note on this clone: The identical CDR3 is also encoded by other nucleotide sequences in the sample. The chain joins TRBV19 to TRBJ2-7, with 7 bases lining up with TRBD1. The V and J ends lost 4 bases and 3 bases, in that order; junction bases with no gene match: 6. Germline V lookup: CDR1 LNHDA, CDR2 SQIVND (reference sequence). The CDR3 runs 14 residues. DNA for the CDR3: TGTGCCAGTAGTACAAGACAGGGCGGCTACGAGCAGTACTTC. As protein: CASSTRQGGYEQYF.

Only a few counts were recorded for this clone. The rearrangement uses TRBV19 and TRBJ2-7, with 7 bases matching TRBD1. Germline assignment: CDR1 LNHDA and CDR2 SQIVND (reference sequence). Trimming at V came to 3 bases and at J to 2 bases, leaving 4 bases not matched to a gene. CDR3 size: 14 residues. The DNA of the CDR3 is TGTGCCAGTAGTATGAGGGACAGCCCCTACGAGCAGTACTTC. Its translation: CASSMRDSPYEQYF.

This chain links TRBV4-2 with TRBJ1-4, with TRBD1 matching 8 bases. Trimming removed 1 base from V and 8 bases from J; junction bases left unmatched: 3. Germline V lookup: CDR1 LGHNA, CDR2 YNFKEQ. The CDR3 runs to 14 residues. DNA of the CDR3: TGTGCCAGCAGCCAAGGACAGGGGAAGGAAAAACTGTTTTTT. This gives the protein CASSQGQGKEKLFF.

V and J are TRBV18 and TRBJ1-2, with 9 bases aligning to TRBD1. The CDR3 spans 14 residues. V dropped 1 base and J dropped 6; count of bases not matched to a gene: 3. Germline V gives CDR1 KGHSH, CDR2 LQKENI. The CDR3 DNA sequence: TGTGCCAGCTCACCACGGGACAGGGCGGATGGCTACACCTTC. Translating it yields CASSPRDRADGYTF.

The chain uses TRBV7-8 and TRBJ2-2; TRBD2 matches at 7 bases. The CDR3 length is 18 residues. Germline-derived CDR1 and CDR2 are SGHVS and FQNEAQ. J lost 5 bases, V lost 4 bases, and 16 bases had no gene match. CDR3 in amino acids: CASSSLGGGQGGTGELFF. The CDR3 nucleotides are TGTGCCAGCAGCTCCCTCGGGGGAGGGCAGGGAGGAACCGGGGAGCTGTTTTTT.

V usage is TRBV11-2 and J usage is TRBJ1-3; no reliable D call. This CDR3 spans 13 amino acids. The V gene lost 0 bases and the J gene lost 4 bases, with 4 bases spanning the gap. The V gene's germline CDR1 is SGHAT and CDR2 FQNNGV. This CDR3 reads CASSLESGNTIYF. The CDR3 DNA reads as TGTGCCAGCAGCTTAGAGTCAGGAAACACCATATATTTT.

This chain uses TRBV29-1 with TRBJ2-1, with D possibly matching TRBD2 (6 bases). The CDR3 totals 13 residues. Germline CDR1 is SQVTM and CDR2 is ANQGSEA. Between the trimmed V and J ends, which lost 7 bases and 3 bases, there was a span of 13 bases. The CDR3 protein is CSAQRTNYNEQFF. The CDR3, as DNA: TGCAGCGCCCAACGGACTAACTACAATGAGCAGTTCTTC.

V is TRBV4-2 and J is TRBJ1-1, with D unclear. V was shortened by 2 bases and J by 7 bases, with 8 bases between the two germline ends. Germline V gene sequence: CDR1 LGHNA, CDR2 YNFKEQ. The CDR3 contains 12 residues. The CDR3 DNA reads as TGTGCCAGCAGCCAAATCTCCGGTGAAGCTTTCTTT. It translates to CASSQISGEAFF.

The CDR3 spells CASSLNGGVGNEQYF. The CDR3 nucleotides read TGTGCCAGCAGCCTGAACGGGGGGGTGGGTAACGAGCAGTACTTC. This chain connects TRBV7-2 to TRBJ2-7; 8 positions match TRBD2. Losses at the gene ends were 5 bases for V and 5 bases for J; bases not matched to a gene: 11. Germline V gene lookup returns CDR1 SGHTA and CDR2 FQGNSA. The CDR3 runs 15 residues.

The chain has TRBV28 and TRBJ1-3; D is unresolved. Between the trimmed V and J ends, which lost 6 bases and 0 bases, there was a span of 12 bases. This CDR3 spans 15 amino acids. In germline, CDR1 is MDHEN, CDR2 SYDVKM. The DNA for the CDR3 is TGTGCCAGCAGCCCAGCCGGGAGCTCTGGAAACACCATATATTTT. Protein product: CASSPAGSSGNTIYF.

The gene calls are TRBV4-2 and TRBJ1-1, with D uncertain. Germline V gene sequence: CDR1 LGHNA, CDR2 YNFKEQ. Trimming took off 4 bases at V and 5 bases at J, with 11 bases between the two ends. CDR3 size: 13 residues. For the CDR3, the DNA is TGTGCCAGCAGCCTAACGAGTCGTACTGAAGCTTTCTTT. It encodes CASSLTSRTEAFF.

This clone has just a few counts. The chain combines TRBV30 with TRBJ1-2; D is perhaps TRBD1 (5 bases). The ends were cut back, 2 bases at V and 5 bases at J, with 9 bases in the middle. From germline, CDR1 is GTSNPN and CDR2 SVGIG (reference sequence). CDR3 size: 12 residues. The CDR3 reads CAWSSRVYGYTF. The CDR3 DNA reads as TGTGCCTGGAGTTCCAGGGTGTATGGCTACACCTTC. Full variable domain (missing parts from reference TRBV30 and TRBJ1-2): SQTIHQWPATLVQPVGSPLSLECTVEGTSNPNLYWYRQAAGRGLQLLFYSVGIGQISSEVPQNLSASRPQDRQFILSSKKLLLSDSGFYLCAWSSRVYGYTFGSGTRLTVV.

The gene calls are TRBV7-2 and TRBJ1-5; tentative D call: TRBD1 (6 bases). Trimming removed 5 bases at V and 3 bases at J, with 8 bases between. The germline gives CDR1 SGHTA, CDR2 FQGNSA. The CDR3 has 13 residues. CDR3 residues: CASSPGANQPQHF. DNA of the CDR3: TGTGCCAGCAGCCCAGGGGCCAATCAGCCCCAGCATTTT.

The rearrangement links TRBV28 to TRBJ1-2, with 8 positions matching TRBD1. The CDR3 has 16 amino acids. J was trimmed by 8 bases and V by 5 bases; bases with no gene match: 16. Germline V gene sequence: CDR1 MDHEN, CDR2 SYDVKM. The CDR3 sequence: CASSTRQGPGLFGYTF. The CDR3 DNA sequence: TGTGCCAGCAGTACCCGACAGGGGCCGGGGTTGTTCGGCTACACCTTC.

The chain uses TRBV3-1 (or the pseudogene TRBV3-2) and TRBJ1-2; 7 nucleotides align to TRBD1. The ends lost 1 base at V and 4 bases at J; junction bases unmatched: 6. Per germline, CDR1 LGHDT and CDR2 YNNKEL (reference sequence). The CDR3 loop spans 15 amino acids. The chain's CDR3 is CASSQGRTGVYGYTF. The DNA of the CDR3 is TGTGCCAGCAGCCAAGGAAGGACAGGAGTCTATGGCTACACCTTC.

The genes are TRBV19 and TRBJ2-2; D remains unclear. V lost 5 bases and J lost 0, with 4 bases in between. CDR3 length: 13 amino acids. Germline CDR1 and CDR2: LNHDA and SQIVND (reference sequence). CDR3: CASSPANTGELFF. The CDR3 DNA reads as TGTGCCAGTAGTCCAGCGAACACCGGGGAGCTGTTTTTT.

The chain has TRBV7-6 and TRBJ1-2; 8 bases line up with TRBD1. V lost 5 bases to trimming and J lost 5 bases; unmatched junction nucleotides: 13. Germline V gene sequence: CDR1 SGHVS, CDR2 FNYEAQ. The CDR3 covers 16 residues. The CDR3 DNA is TGTGCCAGCAGCCCACGGACAGGGAATATCGATTATGGCTACACCTTC. As protein: CASSPRTGNIDYGYTF. The full variable domain, rest sourced from reference TRBV7-6 and TRBJ1-2, is GAGVSQSPRYKVTKRGQDVALRCDPISGHVSLYWYRQALGQGPEFLTYFNYEAQQDKSGLPNDRFSAERPEGSISTLTIQRTEQRDSAMYRCASSPRTGNIDYGYTFGSGTRLTVV.

This chain connects TRBV4-3 to TRBJ1-2; 10 bases fit TRBD1. V shed 0 bases and J 4 bases; nucleotides not matched to a gene: 5. From germline, CDR1 is LGHNA and CDR2 YSLEER. The CDR3 consists of 16 residues. The DNA of the CDR3 is TGCGCCAGCAGCCAAGACCTGGGGACAGGGGTCTATGGCTACACCTTC. This codes for CASSQDLGTGVYGYTF.

The chain has TRBV3-1 (or the pseudogene TRBV3-2) and TRBJ1-2; the D gene is possibly TRBD1 (5 bases). The V end was cut by 1 base, the J end by 0 bases, with 9 bases between. This CDR3 has 15 residues. Germline CDR1 LGHDT, CDR2 YNNKEL (reference sequence). Written as DNA, the CDR3 is TGTGCCAGCAGCCAAGGGGGACTAACTAACTATGGCTACACCTTC. Protein product: CASSQGGLTNYGYTF.